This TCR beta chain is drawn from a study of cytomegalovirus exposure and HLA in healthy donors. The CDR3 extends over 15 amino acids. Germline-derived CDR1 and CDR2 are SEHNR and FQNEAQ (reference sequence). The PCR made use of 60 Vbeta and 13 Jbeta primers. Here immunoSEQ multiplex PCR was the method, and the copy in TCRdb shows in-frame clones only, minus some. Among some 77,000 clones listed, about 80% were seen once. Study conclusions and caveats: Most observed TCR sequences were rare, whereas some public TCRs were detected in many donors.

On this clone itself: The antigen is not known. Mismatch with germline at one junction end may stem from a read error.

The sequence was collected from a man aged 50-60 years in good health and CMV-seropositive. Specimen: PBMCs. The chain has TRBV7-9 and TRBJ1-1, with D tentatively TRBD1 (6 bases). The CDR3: CSSSLVGQLNTEAFF. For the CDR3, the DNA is TGTTCCAGCAGCTTAGTCGGACAGCTGAACACTGAAGCTTTCTTT. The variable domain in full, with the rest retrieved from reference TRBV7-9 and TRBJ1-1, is DTGVSQNPRHKITKRGQNVTFRCDPISEHNRLYWYRQTLGQGPEFLTYFQNEAQLEKSRLLSDRFSAERPKGSFSTLEIQRTEQGDSAMYLCSSSLVGQLNTEAFFGQGTRLTVV.